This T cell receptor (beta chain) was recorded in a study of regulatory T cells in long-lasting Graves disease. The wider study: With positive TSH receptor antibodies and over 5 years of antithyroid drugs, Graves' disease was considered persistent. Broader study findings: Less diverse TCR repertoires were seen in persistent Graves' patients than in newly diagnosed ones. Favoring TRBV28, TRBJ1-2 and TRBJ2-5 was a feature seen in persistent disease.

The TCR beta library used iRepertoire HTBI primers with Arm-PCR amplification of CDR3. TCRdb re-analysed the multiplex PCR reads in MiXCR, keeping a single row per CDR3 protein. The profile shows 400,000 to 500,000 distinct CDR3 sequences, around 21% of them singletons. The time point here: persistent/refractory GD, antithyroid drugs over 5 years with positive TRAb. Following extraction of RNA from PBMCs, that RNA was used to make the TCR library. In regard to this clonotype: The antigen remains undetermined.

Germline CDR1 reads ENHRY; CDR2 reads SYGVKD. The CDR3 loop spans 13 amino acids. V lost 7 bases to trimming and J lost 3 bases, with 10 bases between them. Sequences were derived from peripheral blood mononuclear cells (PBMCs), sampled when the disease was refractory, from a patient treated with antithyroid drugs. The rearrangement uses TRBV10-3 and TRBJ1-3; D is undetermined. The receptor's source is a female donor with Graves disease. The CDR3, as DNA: TGTGCCATCAATTTCGACTATGGAAACACCATATATTTT. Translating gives CAINFDYGNTIYF.